The 25 T cell receptor beta chains listed next were all sequenced from one sample in a study of shared clonotypes between healthy human individuals. Sequencing was performed with immunoSEQ multiplex PCR; in TCRdb, only in-frame clones are kept and a portion is missing. This sample has about 2.4 million clones, with approximately 94% found just once. The specimen sequenced was naive CD4+ T cells from PBMCs. Sample subset: CD45RA+ positively selected. Receptors were obtained from a man between 18 and 29 years old in good health. Some clones in this sample may be carry-over from other donors' samples.

V gene TRBV6-1 combines with J gene TRBJ1-1; the D gene is possibly TRBD1 (5 bases). CDR3 length equals 15 residues. V dropped 3 bases and J dropped 1 base, with 12 bases sitting between them. Germline CDR1 and CDR2: MNHNS and SASEGT. In DNA form, the CDR3 reads TGTGCCAGCAGTGATACTACAGGATGGAACACTGAAGCTTTCTTT. Protein sequence: CASSDTTGWNTEAFF.

The chain carries TRBV18 and TRBJ1-5; D gene ambiguous. Trimming shortened V by 3 bases and J by 7 bases, and 7 bases separated the two germline ends. The germline CDR1 and CDR2 sequences are KGHSH and LQKENI. The CDR3 sequence is 12 residues long. As DNA, the CDR3 is TGTGCCAGCTCACCCCCCACCCAGCCCCAGCATTTT. It codes for CASSPPTQPQHF.

This chain uses TRBV28 with TRBJ2-7; D call uncertain. V lost 5 bases, J lost 6 bases, and 14 bases lay in between. CDR1 MDHEN and CDR2 SYDVKM come from the germline V gene. This CDR3 spans 13 amino acids. CDR3 sequence: CASSTYTITEQYF. Here the CDR3 DNA reads TGTGCCAGCAGTACATACACGATCACCGAGCAGTACTTC. Combining the CDR3 with reference TRBV28 and TRBJ2-7 gives the whole variable domain DVKVTQSSRYLVKRTGEKVFLECVQDMDHENMFWYRQDPGLGLRLIYFSYDVKMKEKGDIPEGYSVSREKKERFSLILESASTNQTSMYLCASSTYTITEQYFGPGTRLTVT.

This chain links TRBV7-2 with TRBJ2-7, with D possibly TRBD1 on 6 matching bases. The CDR3 runs 15 residues. Trimming shortened V by 4 bases and J by 2 bases, and 15 bases separated the two germline ends. Germline V gene sequence: CDR1 SGHTA, CDR2 FQGNSA. The CDR3 bases are TGTGCCAGCAGCTCAAAAGACAGGTTGGCCTACGAGCAGTACTTC. It yields the protein CASSSKDRLAYEQYF.

This chain uses TRBV5-1 with TRBJ2-3; TRBD2 matches 11 bases. Germline V lookup: CDR1 SGHRS, CDR2 YFSETQ. J gave up 2 bases and V 2 bases, and 4 bases lay outside the gene matches. The CDR3 loop spans 16 amino acids. The CDR3 here is CASSFLTSGVTDTQYF. In DNA, the CDR3 is TGCGCCAGCAGCTTCCTGACTAGCGGGGTCACAGATACGCAGTATTTT.

The J gene is TRBJ1-3, the V gene TRBV5-4, with D perhaps matching TRBD1 (6 bases). V lost 0 bases and J 1 base, leaving 11 bases between the germline ends. The germline gives CDR1 SGHNT, CDR2 YYREEE (reference sequence). This CDR3 contains 16 residues. The CDR3 bases are TGTGCCAGCAGCTTGGATGGGGGCTGGTCTGGAAACACCATATATTTT. Residues: CASSLDGGWSGNTIYF.

The chain uses TRBV29-1 and TRBJ2-7; TRBD2 matches at 7 bases. The CDR3 is 13 residues long. Germline trimming cut 4 bases from V and 2 bases from J; bases unmatched to any gene: 5. Germline CDR1 is SQVTM and CDR2 is ANQGSEA. CDR3 nucleotides: TGCAGCGTTGCCGTACTAGCGACCTACGAGCAGTACTTC. It codes for CSVAVLATYEQYF.

CDR3 nucleotide sequence: TGCGCCAGCAGCTTAGGACTAGGGGAGGGCGAAAACATTCAGTACTTC. Protein product: CASSLGLGEGENIQYF. The chain joins TRBV5-1 to TRBJ2-4; TRBD2 agrees at 7 bases. From germline, CDR1 is SGHRS and CDR2 YFSETQ. This CDR3 is 16 amino acids long. The trim removed 2 bases at V and 5 bases at J, leaving 10 bases unmatched.

J is TRBJ2-3 and V is TRBV9, with D possibly called TRBD1 or TRBD2 (6 bases each). Trimming removed 6 bases from V and 1 base from J, with 15 bases in between. CDR1 and CDR2 from the germline V gene are SGDLS and YYNGEE. The CDR3 sequence is 15 residues long. CDR3 sequence (DNA): TGTGCCAGCAATATTGGGGGGCTGGGCACAGATACGCAGTATTTT. Translated, it gives CASNIGGLGTDTQYF. Using reference TRBV9 and TRBJ2-3 for the parts outside the CDR3, the full variable domain is DSGVTQTPKHLITATGQRVTLRCSPRSGDLSVYWYQQSLDQGLQFLIQYYNGEERAKGNILERFSAQQFPDLHSELNLSSLELGDSALYFCASNIGGLGTDTQYFGPGTRLTVL.

Points on this clone: Other DNA sequences within the sample encode an identical CDR3. This rearrangement joins TRBV6-1 to TRBJ1-1; no reliable D call. The germline V gene has CDR1 MNHNS and CDR2 SASEGT. Trimming pared 4 bases from V and 0 bases from J, leaving 3 bases between. The CDR3 consists of 12 residues. The CDR3 reads CASSGLNTEAFF. In DNA form, the CDR3 reads TGTGCCAGCAGTGGACTGAACACTGAAGCTTTCTTT.

The rearrangement joins TRBV5-1 to TRBJ2-5, with 9 positions matching TRBD1. Germline V gene sequence: CDR1 SGHRS, CDR2 YFSETQ. V was pared by 5 bases and J by 0 bases, with 2 bases of the junction left unmatched. The CDR3 sequence is 14 residues long. The CDR3 DNA is TGCGCCAGCAGAAGGACAGGGGACCAAGAGACCCAGTACTTC. Translation: CASRRTGDQETQYF. The whole variable domain, remainder taken from reference TRBV5-1 and TRBJ2-5, is KAGVTQTPRYLIKTRGQQVTLSCSPISGHRSVSWYQQTPGQGLQFLFEYFSETQRNKGNFPGRFSGRQFSNSRSEMNVSTLELGDSALYLCASRRTGDQETQYFGPGTRLLVL.

CDR3 nucleotides: TGTGCCAGCAGCTGGGGACAGGGGGCTTACAATGAGCAGTTCTTC. This gives the protein CASSWGQGAYNEQFF. V gene TRBV5-6 combines with J gene TRBJ2-1, with TRBD1 identical over 12 bases. CDR3 length equals 15 residues. Per the germline V gene, CDR1 is SGHDT and CDR2 is YYEEEE. The V and J ends lost 3 bases and 4 bases, in that order; junction bases with no gene match: 2.

This clone was seen once. The rearrangement links TRBV11-2 to TRBJ2-5; 10 bases are shared with TRBD2. The CDR3 length is 18 residues. J lost 2 bases, V lost 3 bases, and 12 bases had no gene match. Germline V CDR1 and CDR2: SGHAT, FQNNGV. DNA of the CDR3: TGTGCCAGCAGCTTTCCTAGCGGGAGAATCCCTTTACAAGAGACCCAGTACTTC. This gives the protein CASSFPSGRIPLQETQYF.

V gene TRBV6-6 combines with J gene TRBJ1-2, with D uncertain. Trimming took 7 bases from V and 8 from J, leaving 11 bases between them. The CDR3 sequence is 11 residues long. Germline CDR1 MNHNY, CDR2 SVGAGI (reference sequence). In nucleotides, the CDR3 is TGTGCCAGCATGTCAGGTTACGGCTACACCTTC. Its translation is CASMSGYGYTF.

The V gene is TRBV5-1, the J gene TRBJ1-2; the match to TRBD1 covers 10 bases. Trimming at V came to 5 bases and at J to 7 bases, leaving 14 bases not matched to a gene. Germline V gene sequence: CDR1 SGHRS, CDR2 YFSETQ. This CDR3 spans 16 amino acids. Here the CDR3 reads CASSIDTDRGPSGYTF. For the CDR3, the DNA is TGCGCCAGCAGTATCGACACCGACAGGGGGCCTAGTGGCTACACCTTC.

This chain connects TRBV18 to TRBJ1-1; D unresolved. The CDR3 spans 14 residues. Looked up from germline, CDR1 is KGHSH and CDR2 is LQKENI. V was clipped by 3 bases and J by 7 bases, with 15 bases between them. The CDR3 DNA reads as TGTGCCAGCTCACCCACGACCGGAAATATTGAAGCTTTCTTT. Translated: CASSPTTGNIEAFF.

J is TRBJ2-5 and V is TRBV6-6; 8 bases match TRBD2. The CDR3 is 15 residues long. The J segment lost 4 bases and the V segment lost 3 bases, leaving 7 bases of the junction unmatched. Germline V gives CDR1 MNHNY, CDR2 SVGAGI (reference sequence). The CDR3 protein is CASSYRAGVGETQYF. Written as DNA, the CDR3 is TGTGCCAGCAGTTATCGAGCGGGAGTTGGAGAGACCCAGTACTTC.

The chain has TRBV11-2 and TRBJ2-7; D not resolved. Germline CDR1 and CDR2: SGHAT and FQNNGV. The CDR3 covers 15 residues. V was shortened by 5 bases and J by 2 bases, with 16 bases between the two germline ends. The DNA for the CDR3 is TGTGCCAGCAGCCCCCACCCGACGGCCGCCTACGAGCAGTACTTC. It yields the protein CASSPHPTAAYEQYF. The full variable domain, with the rest looked up from reference TRBV11-2 and TRBJ2-7, is EAGVAQSPRYKIIEKRQSVAFWCNPISGHATLYWYQQILGQGPKLLIQFQNNGVVDDSQLPKDRFSAERLKGVDSTLKIQPAKLEDSAVYLCASSPHPTAAYEQYFGPGTRLTVT.

CDR3 sequence (DNA): TGTGCCAGCAGCCAAGGGACAGGGACGGGAAACACCATATATTTT. This translates into CASSQGTGTGNTIYF. V and J are TRBV5-4 and TRBJ1-3; 9 bases are shared with TRBD1. The CDR3 extends over 15 amino acids. V lost 4 bases and J lost 4; bases outside the gene matches: 6. Germline values: CDR1 SGHNT, CDR2 YYREEE (reference sequence).

This clone was seen just once. This CDR3 is also generated by other DNA sequences in the sample. V usage is TRBV5-1 and J usage is TRBJ1-1; 11 bases match TRBD1. The CDR3 has 14 residues. V was clipped by 4 bases and J by 5 bases; unmatched bases: 4. The germline V gene encodes CDR1 SGHRS and CDR2 YFSETQ. CDR3 coding DNA: TGCGCCAGCAGCGCCGGGACAGGGGGGACTGAAGCTTTCTTT. Translated, it gives CASSAGTGGTEAFF.

The J gene is TRBJ1-1, the V gene TRBV5-1; D remains unclear. This CDR3 has 14 residues. Per germline, CDR1 SGHRS and CDR2 YFSETQ. V lost 5 bases, J lost 5 bases, and 16 bases lay in between. The CDR3 reads CASRGGFGATEAFF. CDR3 DNA: TGCGCCAGCAGGGGTGGATTTGGCGCGACTGAAGCTTTCTTT.

V gene TRBV6-6 combines with J gene TRBJ2-1, with D possibly TRBD1 on 6 matching bases. The germline CDR1 and CDR2 sequences are MNHNY and SVGAGI (reference sequence). V lost 5 bases, J lost 6 bases, and 14 bases lay in between. The CDR3 is 14 residues long. In nucleotides, the CDR3 is TGTGCCAGCAGTCCCCCCCAGGGGCCCAATGAGCAGTTCTTC. Residues: CASSPPQGPNEQFF.

J is TRBJ2-1 and V is TRBV11-3; a possible D gene is TRBD1 (7 bases). Deletions cut 5 bases from V and 6 bases from J, with 17 bases between. CDR1 is SGHNT and CDR2 is YENEEA in the germline V gene. This CDR3 is built from 15 residues. CDR3 coding DNA: TGTGCCAGCAGCCCCCAGGGGGGAATCGGCAATGAGCAGTTCTTC. It encodes CASSPQGGIGNEQFF.

The CDR3 loop reads CASSIWATGGKGGPQHF. The CDR3 bases are TGTGCCAGTAGTATTTGGGCGACAGGGGGCAAAGGAGGGCCCCAGCATTTT. V gene TRBV19 combines with J gene TRBJ1-5; 10 nucleotides match TRBD1. The trim removed 3 bases at V and 9 bases at J, leaving 14 bases unmatched. The germline V gene encodes CDR1 LNHDA and CDR2 SQIVND (reference sequence). The CDR3 has 17 residues.

The CDR3 DNA is TGTGCCAGCTCCTCCCAAGGAGCGGGAGGGTTAGTCGCCGGGGAGCTGTTTTTT. Its translation: CASSSQGAGGLVAGELFF. The chain employs TRBV18 and TRBJ2-2; 10 nucleotides line up with TRBD2. J gave up 6 bases and V 6 bases, and 16 bases lay outside the gene matches. The CDR3 consists of 18 residues. Per the germline V gene, CDR1 is KGHSH and CDR2 is LQKENI.